These 9 T cell receptor beta chains originate from one sample sequenced in a study of blood T cell repertoires in COVID-19. TCRdb's copy holds only in-frame clones and misses some; the assay was immunoSEQ multiplex PCR. Here the sample spans roughly 84,000 clones, around 80% being singletons. Sample: peripheral blood. These receptors came from a woman aged 40 to 50 with active or convalescent COVID-19.

The chain couples TRBV25-1 to TRBJ1-1; possible D gene TRBD1, 6 bases. Germline CDR1 reads MGHDK; CDR2 reads SYGVNS. The V gene lost 6 bases and the J gene lost 0 bases, with 8 bases spanning the gap. This CDR3 region has 13 residues. The chain's CDR3 is CASRHRVNTEAFF. CDR3 sequence (DNA): TGTGCCAGCAGGCACAGGGTGAACACTGAAGCTTTCTTT.

The chain links TRBV11-3 to TRBJ1-1, with 11 bases that match TRBD1. V shed 5 bases, J shed 5 bases, and the junction held 7 bases outside the gene matches. Germline CDR1 reads SGHNT; CDR2 reads YENEEA. CDR3 length: 15 residues. CDR3 sequence (DNA): TGTGCCAGCAGCCCCGGACAGGGGGCAAGGACTGAAGCTTTCTTT. It yields the protein CASSPGQGARTEAFF.

The rearrangement uses TRBV6-1 and TRBJ1-5; D remains unclear. The CDR3 is 15 residues long. Germline CDR1 MNHNS, CDR2 SASEGT. V dropped 3 bases and J dropped 1 base, with 10 bases sitting between them. CDR3 region: CASSDQHRSNQPQHF. The CDR3, as DNA: TGTGCCAGCAGTGATCAGCACAGAAGCAATCAGCCCCAGCATTTT.

This chain joins TRBV4-3 and TRBJ1-1; TRBD1 is a possible D gene (6 bases). The V and J ends lost 1 base and 6 bases respectively, with 12 bases between them. The CDR3 totals 14 residues. Germline loops: CDR1 LGHNA, CDR2 YSLEER. In DNA, the CDR3 is TGCGCCAGCAGCCAAGGAGGGGGTTGGGCTGAAGCTTTCTTT. It encodes CASSQGGGWAEAFF.

The CDR3 nucleotides read TGCAGCGCTAACAGGGGGCGGAAAGAGACCCAGTACTTC. Protein sequence: CSANRGRKETQYF. This chain joins TRBV29-1 and TRBJ2-5, with 9 nucleotides matching TRBD1. The germline gives CDR1 SQVTM, CDR2 ANQGSEA. With 7 bases clipped from V and 3 bases from J, the junction kept 6 bases outside the gene matches. This CDR3 spans 13 amino acids.

This sequence joins TRBV6-5 and TRBJ2-3, with D possibly matching TRBD1 (6 bases). Germline V gene sequence: CDR1 MNHEY, CDR2 SVGAGI. This CDR3 contains 11 residues. V was shortened by 4 bases and J by 10 bases, with 9 bases between the two germline ends. The CDR3 bases are TGTGCCAGCAGTTTTCGACAGGCGCAGTATTTT. It yields the protein CASSFRQAQYF.

This chain links TRBV7-9 with TRBJ2-2; TRBD1 aligns across 9 bases. Per germline, CDR1 SEHNR and CDR2 FQNEAQ (reference sequence). The CDR3 spans 14 residues. The junction had 4 bases not matched to a gene; V was cut back by 6 bases and J by 5 bases. The CDR3 protein is CASSGQGWTGELFF. For the CDR3, the DNA is TGTGCCAGCAGTGGACAGGGGTGGACCGGGGAGCTGTTTTTT.

The chain employs TRBV5-1 and TRBJ2-3; 11 positions agree with TRBD2. V gave up 0 bases and J gave up 12 bases; unmatched junction bases: 12. The CDR3 loop spans 16 amino acids. Germline CDR1 reads SGHRS; CDR2 reads YFSETQ. DNA for the CDR3: TGCGCCAGCAGCTTGGTTCTGGGACTAGCGGTCCGGAACCAGTATTTT. Protein sequence: CASSLVLGLAVRNQYF.

The rearrangement joins TRBV11-3 to TRBJ1-1; 8 bases agree with TRBD1. Germline-derived CDR1 and CDR2 are SGHNT and YENEEA. The V gene end was trimmed by 1 base and the J gene end by 0 bases; junction bases not matched to a gene: 1. The CDR3 totals 15 residues. The CDR3: CASSLGTGMNTEAFF. The CDR3 DNA follows: TGTGCCAGCAGCTTAGGGACAGGGATGAACACTGAAGCTTTCTTT.